This T cell receptor beta chain is from a study of blood T cell repertoires in COVID-19. This clone is a singleton in its sample. Germline V CDR1 and CDR2: SGHRS, YFSETQ. Trimming cost V 1 base and J 5 bases, with 7 bases left between them. CDR3 size: 13 residues. This table comes from immunoSEQ multiplex PCR, and its TCRdb copy is limited to in-frame clones, with some not included. The sample includes about 270,000 clones, approximately 89% of them seen just once. The sample taken for sequencing was peripheral blood. The chain recombines TRBV5-1 with TRBJ1-5; D unclear. The receptor's source is a man aged 35-49 years with active or convalescent COVID-19. CDR3 amino acids: CASSLSQDQPQHF. In DNA, the CDR3 is TGCGCCAGCAGCTTGTCTCAGGATCAGCCCCAGCATTTT.